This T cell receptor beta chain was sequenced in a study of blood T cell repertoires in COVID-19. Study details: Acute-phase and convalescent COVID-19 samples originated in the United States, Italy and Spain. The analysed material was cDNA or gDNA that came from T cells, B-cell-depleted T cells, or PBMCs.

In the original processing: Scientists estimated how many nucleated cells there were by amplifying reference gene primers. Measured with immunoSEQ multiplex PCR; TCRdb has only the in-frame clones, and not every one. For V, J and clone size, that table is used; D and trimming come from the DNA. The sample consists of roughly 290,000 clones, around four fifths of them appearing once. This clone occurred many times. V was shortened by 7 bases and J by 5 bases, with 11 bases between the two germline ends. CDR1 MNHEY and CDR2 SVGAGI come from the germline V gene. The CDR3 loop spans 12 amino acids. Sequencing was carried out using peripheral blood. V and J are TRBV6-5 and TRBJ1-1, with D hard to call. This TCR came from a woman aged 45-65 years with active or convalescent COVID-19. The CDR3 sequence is CASKSGNTEAFF. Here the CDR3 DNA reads TGTGCCAGCAAGTCGGGGAATACTGAAGCTTTCTTT.